These 20 T cell receptor beta chains share one sample of origin, sequenced in a study of spatial heterogeneity in lung cancer. The study, taken as a whole, reports: Tumors with more nonsynonymous mutations had more expanded intratumoral alpha and beta TCRs.

A single record per CDR3 protein comes from TCRdb applying MiXCR to the 5' RACE reads. Of around 20,000 distinct CDR3 sequences listed, around 8% are singletons. Stated time point: sample taken at primary tumor resection. Their antigens are not known. Sequences were derived from lung tumor tissue, sampled at surgery. These receptor sequences come from a male donor with early-stage non-small cell lung cancer.

The rearrangement uses TRBV10-3 and TRBJ1-1; the D is unclear. V dropped 3 bases and J dropped 9 bases, with 14 bases sitting between them. The CDR3 has 13 residues. The germline V gene encodes CDR1 ENHRY and CDR2 SYGVKD. The CDR3 DNA is TGTGCCATCAGTGACCCGGGGAACCGGAAAGCTTTCTTT. It translates to CAISDPGNRKAFF.

The J gene is TRBJ2-7, the V gene TRBV12-3 or TRBV12-4; 7 nucleotides align to TRBD2. V trimming: 6 bases; J trimming: 3 bases; junction bases outside the gene matches: 8. There are 14 residues in the CDR3. For the CDR3, the DNA is TGTGCCAGCAGCAGACGGGACTACTTCTACGAGCAGTACTTC. Its protein is CASSRRDYFYEQYF.

This clonotype was seen at least ten times. The chain couples TRBV5-5 to TRBJ1-5, with D possibly TRBD1 on 5 matching bases. The CDR3 is made up of 14 amino acids. Germline CDR1 is SGHKS and CDR2 is YYEKEE (reference sequence). Trimming removed 0 bases from V and 6 bases from J, with 10 bases in between. The DNA for the CDR3 is TGTGCCAGCAGCTTGGCCGGGGCCTTTCAGCCCCAGCATTTT. Its protein is CASSLAGAFQPQHF.

The genes are TRBV2 and TRBJ2-7; TRBD2 is a possible D gene (5 bases). This CDR3 spans 14 amino acids. The V and J ends lost 7 bases and 2 bases respectively, with 15 bases between them. Germline CDR1 and CDR2: SNHLY and FYNNEI. The CDR3 reads CASKGRAEPYEQYF. CDR3 nucleotide sequence: TGTGCCAGCAAAGGGCGAGCGGAACCCTACGAGCAGTACTTC. Full variable domain (rest looked up from reference TRBV2 and TRBJ2-7): EPEVTQTPSHQVTQMGQEVILRCVPISNHLYFYWYRQILGQKVEFLVSFYNNEISEKSEIFDDQFSVERPDGSNFTLKIRSTKLEDSAMYFCASKGRAEPYEQYFGPGTRLTVT.

This clonotype has a handful of counts. The chain joins TRBV20-1 to TRBJ2-5; 13 nucleotides match TRBD2. V trimming: 5 bases; J trimming: 5 bases; junction bases outside the gene matches: 8. In germline, CDR1 is DFQATT, CDR2 SNEGSKA (reference sequence). The CDR3 sequence is 15 residues long. In DNA, the CDR3 is TGCAGTGCTTACTCGACTAGCGGGGGGCTTGAGACCCAGTACTTC. Translated, it gives CSAYSTSGGLETQYF.

This clonotype appeared a few times. This chain joins TRBV20-1 and TRBJ2-2, with 12 bases lining up with TRBD1. The CDR3 length is 15 residues. The V and J ends lost 1 base and 7 bases, in that order; junction bases with no gene match: 4. Germline assignment: CDR1 DFQATT and CDR2 SNEGSKA (reference sequence). CDR3 DNA sequence: TGCAGTGCTAGAGCCGGGACAGGGGGCATCGGGGAGCTGTTTTTT. It specifies CSARAGTGGIGELFF.

This clonotype has only a few counts. The chain links TRBV30 to TRBJ2-3, with a tentative D call TRBD1 (5 bases). The CDR3 length is 14 residues. V lost 1 base to trimming and J lost 0 bases, with 8 bases between them. Germline V lookup: CDR1 GTSNPN, CDR2 SVGIG (reference sequence). The DNA of the CDR3 is TGTGCCTGGAGTGGTGGGGCTAGCACAGATACGCAGTATTTT. This codes for CAWSGGASTDTQYF.

This clonotype was observed many times. The V and J genes are TRBV27 and TRBJ2-3; D unresolved. Trimming removed 6 bases from V and 0 bases from J, with 10 bases in between. CDR1 and CDR2 from the germline V gene are MNHEY and SMNVEV (reference sequence). CDR3 length equals 14 residues. DNA of the CDR3: TGTGCCAGCAGCTTCAGCTCTAGCACAGATACGCAGTATTTT. Translated: CASSFSSSTDTQYF.

A few counts support this clonotype. The chain uses TRBV6-5 and TRBJ1-1; D is undetermined. Germline lookup yields CDR1 MNHEY and CDR2 SVGAGI. The V end was cut by 7 bases, the J end by 4 bases, with 13 bases between. The CDR3 is made up of 13 amino acids. DNA of the CDR3: TGTGCCAGCAACCACGGAGGATCCACTGAAGCTTTCTTT. This gives the protein CASNHGGSTEAFF.

This clonotype was seen repeatedly, ten times or more. J is TRBJ1-5 and V is TRBV4-1; D is uncertain. This CDR3 is built from 18 residues. Germline V gene lookup returns CDR1 MGHRA and CDR2 YSYEKL. Trimming removed 1 base at V and 0 bases at J, with 16 bases between. CDR3 protein: CASSQVILGQASNQPQHF. The CDR3 DNA sequence: TGCGCCAGCAGCCAAGTAATTCTCGGTCAGGCTAGCAATCAGCCCCAGCATTTT.

This clonotype was seen ten or more times. CDR3 sequence reads: CASSQDLGQGLNTGELFF. CDR3 DNA sequence: TGCGCCAGCAGCCAAGATCTGGGACAGGGGCTTAACACCGGGGAGCTGTTTTTT. The chain links TRBV4-1 to TRBJ2-2; 10 bases align to TRBD1. The germline V gene encodes CDR1 MGHRA and CDR2 YSYEKL. With V trimmed by 0 bases and J by 2 bases, 6 bases remained unmatched. The CDR3 consists of 18 residues.

At least ten counts were recorded for this clonotype. V and J are TRBV20-1 and TRBJ1-2; no firm D call. CDR3 size: 14 residues. Trimming cost V 2 bases and J 3 bases, with 13 bases left between them. Germline CDR1 reads DFQATT; CDR2 reads SNEGSKA (reference sequence). The chain's CDR3 is CSARPRLGYYGYTF. The CDR3, as DNA: TGCAGTGCTAGACCCCGATTGGGGTACTATGGCTACACCTTC.

This clonotype was observed many times. V is TRBV30 and J is TRBJ2-2; D uncertain. This CDR3 comprises 11 residues. Germline V gives CDR1 GTSNPN, CDR2 SVGIG (reference sequence). Deletions cut 2 bases from V and 9 bases from J, with 7 bases between. The CDR3 sequence: CAWSLYRELFF. The CDR3 nucleotides read TGTGCCTGGAGTCTTTACCGGGAGCTGTTTTTT. Based on the CDR3 plus reference TRBV30 and TRBJ2-2, the full variable domain is SQTIHQWPATLVQPVGSPLSLECTVEGTSNPNLYWYRQAAGRGLQLLFYSVGIGQISSEVPQNLSASRPQDRQFILSSKKLLLSDSGFYLCAWSLYRELFFGEGSRLTVL.

This clonotype has ten or more counts. V and J are TRBV5-1 and TRBJ2-5; D is perhaps TRBD2 (5 bases). CDR1 is SGHRS, CDR2 YFSETQ, per germline. The CDR3 totals 14 residues. Trimming removed 4 bases from V and 4 bases from J, with 14 bases in between. CDR3 in amino acids: CASSPGMMVETQYF. The CDR3, as DNA: TGCGCCAGCAGCCCCGGGATGATGGTAGAGACCCAGTACTTC.

This clonotype was seen repeatedly, ten times or more. This chain connects TRBV4-3 to TRBJ1-2; perhaps TRBD1 as D (6 bases). Trimming removed 2 bases from V and 0 bases from J, with 13 bases in between. The CDR3 runs to 16 residues. Per germline, CDR1 LGHNA and CDR2 YSLEER. The DNA of the CDR3 is TGCGCCAGCAGCCAAACCAGGGGAACCTCTAACTATGGCTACACCTTC. This codes for CASSQTRGTSNYGYTF.

This clonotype was observed many times. The chain uses TRBV12-3 or TRBV12-4 and TRBJ1-1, with D uncertain. The CDR3 has 12 amino acids. Trimming left V 3 bases short and J 0 bases short, with 2 bases between. CDR3 amino acids: CASSFVNTEAFF. The CDR3 DNA reads TGTGCCAGCAGTTTCGTGAACACTGAAGCTTTCTTT.

This clonotype is medium-sized (0.01 to 0.1%) in the sample. The chain is built from TRBV2 and TRBJ1-5; 7 bases are a match to TRBD1. Germline V gene data show CDR1 as SNHLY and CDR2 as FYNNEI. This CDR3 is built from 15 residues. Losses at the gene ends were 5 bases for V and 4 bases for J; bases not matched to a gene: 8. Here the CDR3 reads CASSYRDRFNQPQHF. Here the CDR3 DNA reads TGTGCCAGCAGTTACCGGGACAGATTTAATCAGCCCCAGCATTTT.

The gene calls are TRBV28 and TRBJ2-2; D ambiguous. Trimming took off 11 bases at V and 0 bases at J, with 13 bases between the two ends. This CDR3 comprises 14 residues. Looked up from germline, CDR1 is MDHEN and CDR2 is SYDVKM. CDR3 nucleotide sequence: TGTGCCTCTTCGGGTGTCCCGAACACCGGGGAGCTGTTTTTT. Residues: CASSGVPNTGELFF. The entire variable domain, with the rest obtained from reference TRBV28 and TRBJ2-2, is as follows: DVKVTQSSRYLVKRTGEKVFLECVQDMDHENMFWYRQDPGLGLRLIYFSYDVKMKEKGDIPEGYSVSREKKERFSLILESASTNQTSMYLCASSGVPNTGELFFGEGSRLTVL.

This clonotype was seen ten or more times. The V and J genes are TRBV20-1 and TRBJ2-7, with TRBD1 as a possible D gene (6 bases). Per germline, CDR1 DFQATT and CDR2 SNEGSKA (reference sequence). The CDR3 length is 12 residues. V lost 6 bases, J lost 6 bases, and 15 bases lay in between. This CDR3 reads CSADEQGSEQYF. The CDR3, as DNA: TGCAGTGCCGACGAACAGGGTTCCGAGCAGTACTTC.

The chain carries TRBV7-6 and TRBJ1-6, with D unresolved. The germline CDR1 and CDR2 sequences are SGHVS and FNYEAQ. Trimming left V 2 bases short and J 8 bases short, with 7 bases between. The CDR3 runs 13 residues. For the CDR3, the DNA is TGTGCCAGCAGCTTAAGTCAGGATTCACCCCTCCACTTT. This codes for CASSLSQDSPLHF.